The clone carrying this T cell receptor (beta chain) was found once. The antigen is not known. This record belongs to a study of immune cell composition in non-small cell lung cancer. TCRdb's table, derived via immunoSEQ multiplex PCR, lists solely in-frame clones and lacks some. Altogether under 1,500 clones are present, roughly 70% being singletons, with the ten largest covering roughly 18%. Germline CDR1 reads SNHLY; CDR2 reads FYNNEI. V dropped 3 bases and J dropped 2 bases, with 11 bases sitting between them. This CDR3 is built from 14 residues. Broader study findings: Squamous carcinomas (around 80%) more often had tumour-associated clones >0.5% than adenocarcinomas (roughly 35%). Top 10 clone scores and clonality were higher in squamous than adenocarcinoma.

Template was genomic DNA from frozen, unsorted single-cell suspensions. The sample was lung tumor tissue. V usage is TRBV2 and J usage is TRBJ2-7; weak D call: TRBD2 (5 bases). This clonotype was obtained from a human donor with non-small cell lung cancer. The CDR3 DNA is TGTGCCAGCAGTGAGAGGGTATCCACCTACGAGCAGTACTTC. Translated: CASSERVSTYEQYF.